This record looks at one TCR beta chain sequence and its context. The target antigen is unknown. The sample comes from a study of PD-1 blockade in classical Hodgkin lymphoma. Broader study findings: Reported findings placed baseline TCR diversity lower in newly diagnosed patients (compared with healthy donors). Patients excluded were those beginning nivolumab under 1 year after ASCT.

Every patient experienced relapse after autologous stem cell transplantation, and brentuximab vedotin exposure varied. Purification of CD4+ T cells from thawed PBMCs was performed via magnetic negative selection. Germline V gene lookup returns CDR1 MDHEN and CDR2 SYDVKM. The CDR3 loop spans 15 amino acids. V lost 2 bases to trimming and J lost 4 bases, with 14 bases between them. This table comes from immunoSEQ multiplex PCR, and its TCRdb copy is limited to in-frame clones, with some not included. Here the sample spans around 13,000 clones, under 90% being singletons. The receptor was isolated from a human donor with classical Hodgkin lymphoma. This chain uses TRBV28 with TRBJ1-1, with D possibly TRBD1 on 6 matching bases. The specimen comprised CD4+ T cells from blood, sampled at baseline. For the CDR3, the DNA is TGTGCCAGCAGTTTAAGTGCACAGGGAGGCACTGAAGCTTTCTTT. This codes for CASSLSAQGGTEAFF.